The sequence of this TCR beta chain was determined in a study of chemoradiotherapy in HPV16-positive cancers. This CDR3 is 12 amino acids long. V lost 4 bases, J lost 3 bases, and 7 bases lay in between. CDR1 and CDR2 (germline): PRHDT, FYEKMQ (reference sequence). This clone showed up just once. Over chemoradiotherapy, repertoires were sampled more than once. This table comes from immunoSEQ multiplex PCR, and its TCRdb copy is limited to in-frame clones, with some not included. This sample has roughly 25,000 clones, with approximately 94% found just once. The J gene is TRBJ2-7, the V gene TRBV13; possible D gene TRBD1, 5 bases. The origin of this receptor is a human donor with HPV-associated anogenital cancer. This sample was obtained from a patient who underwent chemoradiotherapy. The DNA of the CDR3 is TGTGCCAGCAGCTCGACAGTCTACGAGCAGTACTTC. Protein sequence: CASSSTVYEQYF. The whole variable domain, remainder taken from reference TRBV13 and TRBJ2-7, is AAGVIQSPRHLIKEKRETATLKCYPIPRHDTVYWYQQGPGQDPQFLISFYEKMQSDKGSIPDRFSAQQFSDYHSELNMSSLELGDSALYFCASSSTVYEQYFGPGTRLTVT.